The 30 T cell receptor beta chains presented below share a single source sample, sequenced in a study of T cell responses to AZD1222 COVID-19 vaccine. The method was immunoSEQ multiplex PCR; TCRdb's version includes in-frame clones alone and lacks a portion of them. The sample includes some 110,000 clones, roughly nine tenths of them seen just once. Sequencing used peripheral blood, obtained on day 0 of AZD1222 vaccination. These receptors all stem from an adult in good health.

V usage is TRBV7-5 and J usage is TRBJ1-5. TRBV7-5 counts as a pseudogene. This CDR3 is 17 amino acids long. CDR3 in amino acids: CARSLGGSGLGNQPQHF. CDR3 nucleotide sequence: TGTGCCAGAAGCTTAGGTGGTTCGGGCCTTGGCAATCAGCCCCAGCATTTT.

This chain uses TRBV19 with TRBJ2-2; TRBD2 is a possible D gene (6 bases). This CDR3 has 14 amino acids. Trimming pared 3 bases from V and 2 bases from J, leaving 7 bases between. Looked up from germline, CDR1 is LNHDA and CDR2 is SQIVND (reference sequence). Written as DNA, the CDR3 is TGTGCCAGTAGTATGGAGGGTAACACCGGGGAGCTGTTTTTT. Translated: CASSMEGNTGELFF. Using reference TRBV19 and TRBJ2-2 for the parts outside the CDR3, the full variable domain is DGGITQSPKYLFRKEGQNVTLSCEQNLNHDAMYWYRQDPGQGLRLIYYSQIVNDFQKGDIAEGYSVSREKKESFPLTVTSAQKNPTAFYLCASSMEGNTGELFFGEGSRLTVL.

This chain joins TRBV25-1 and TRBJ1-4; 9 bases fit TRBD1. The germline gives CDR1 MGHDK, CDR2 SYGVNS. With 3 bases clipped from V and 4 bases from J, the junction kept 3 bases outside the gene matches. CDR3 size: 15 residues. This chain's CDR3 is CASSDPGQGNEKLFF. The CDR3, as DNA: TGTGCCAGCAGTGATCCGGGACAGGGTAATGAAAAACTGTTTTTT.

The rearrangement joins TRBV4-1 to TRBJ2-5, with D possibly matching TRBD2 (6 bases). The CDR3 is made up of 14 amino acids. Germline CDR1 reads MGHRA; CDR2 reads YSYEKL. V was cut by 0 bases and J by 5 bases, with 10 bases left in between. CDR3 sequence: CASSQDGGVETQYF. CDR3 coding DNA: TGCGCCAGCAGCCAAGATGGCGGGGTTGAGACCCAGTACTTC.

The chain joins TRBV15 to TRBJ2-7; 7 bases align to TRBD2. The junction had 17 bases not matched to a gene; V was cut back by 5 bases and J by 4 bases. The CDR3 runs to 17 residues. Germline CDR1 and CDR2: LNHNV and YYDKDF (reference sequence). The CDR3 sequence: CATSSRVPGGGQYEQYF. The CDR3 region has the DNA TGTGCCACCAGCTCCCGGGTTCCCGGGGGAGGGCAGTACGAGCAGTACTTC.

The chain employs TRBV5-5 and TRBJ1-1; D uncertain. This CDR3 is built from 14 residues. The V gene lost 2 bases and the J gene lost 7 bases, with 15 bases spanning the gap. The V gene's germline CDR1 is SGHKS and CDR2 YYEKEE (reference sequence). The CDR3: CASSLRLGSGEAFF. In DNA, the CDR3 is TGTGCCAGCAGCTTAAGGTTAGGCTCGGGTGAAGCTTTCTTT.

The rearrangement uses TRBV11-2 and TRBJ2-7; 7 positions match TRBD1. CDR1 is SGHAT and CDR2 is FQNNGV in the germline V gene. The junction had 9 bases not matched to a gene; V was cut back by 7 bases and J by 6 bases. The length of the CDR3 is 13 residues. In DNA form, the CDR3 reads TGTGCCAGCACCCACAGGGGAATTGTCGAGCAGTACTTC. The encoded protein is CASTHRGIVEQYF.

The CDR3 spells CAWSVSGGRDSPLHF. The CDR3 DNA is TGTGCCTGGAGTGTAAGTGGGGGAAGGGATTCACCCCTCCACTTT. The chain joins TRBV30 to TRBJ1-6; a weak D match, TRBD1 (5 bases). With 0 bases removed from V and 8 bases from J, the gap between germline ends came to 14 bases. Germline V gene lookup returns CDR1 GTSNPN and CDR2 SVGIG (reference sequence). The CDR3 is 15 amino acids. Complete variable domain (other parts from reference TRBV30 and TRBJ1-6): SQTIHQWPATLVQPVGSPLSLECTVEGTSNPNLYWYRQAAGRGLQLLFYSVGIGQISSEVPQNLSASRPQDRQFILSSKKLLLSDSGFYLCAWSVSGGRDSPLHFGNGTRLTVT.

The genes are TRBV30 and TRBJ1-1, with a possible D match to TRBD1 (6 bases). The germline V and J ends were trimmed by 0 bases and 8 bases, with 19 bases remaining between them. The CDR3 consists of 15 residues. The germline V gene encodes CDR1 GTSNPN and CDR2 SVGIG (reference sequence). The CDR3 coding sequence is TGTGCCTGGAGTGTACCGGGACACCCTGCGGGGGAAGCTTTCTTT. Translating gives CAWSVPGHPAGEAFF.

V and J are TRBV6-5 and TRBJ1-1, with D hard to call. The CDR3 spans 13 residues. Germline V CDR1 and CDR2: MNHEY, SVGAGI. The germline V and J ends were trimmed by 4 bases and 2 bases, with 8 bases remaining between them. The CDR3 nucleotides read TGTGCCAGCAGTTCTCAGGCAAACACTGAAGCTTTCTTT. It encodes CASSSQANTEAFF.

The chain is built from TRBV6-6 and TRBJ1-3, with D unresolved. The V end was cut by 0 bases, the J end by 3 bases, with 9 bases between. From germline, CDR1 is MNHNY and CDR2 SVGAGI (reference sequence). The CDR3 totals 15 residues. In DNA, the CDR3 is TGTGCCAGCAGTTACTCCCTCCCGGGTGGAAACACCATATATTTT. It codes for CASSYSLPGGNTIYF.

The chain recombines TRBV11-3 with TRBJ2-5; TRBD1 matches 10 bases. The V and J ends lost 2 bases and 2 bases, in that order; junction bases with no gene match: 17. Germline-derived CDR1 and CDR2 are SGHNT and YENEEA. The CDR3 spans 20 residues. The CDR3 DNA reads TGTGCCAGCAGCTTATCCTTATCGGTTGCCGGGACAGGGGAACAAGAGACCCAGTACTTC. The encoded protein is CASSLSLSVAGTGEQETQYF.

The chain carries TRBV6-5 and TRBJ2-3; TRBD2 matches at 11 bases. This CDR3 has 15 amino acids. J was trimmed by 3 bases and V by 6 bases; bases with no gene match: 5. The germline CDR1 and CDR2 sequences are MNHEY and SVGAGI. CDR3 sequence: CASRTLAGGTDTQYF. CDR3 in DNA: TGTGCCAGCAGAACTTTAGCGGGAGGGACAGATACGCAGTATTTT.

The chain links TRBV11-2 to TRBJ1-1; no clear D gene. Germline V gene lookup returns CDR1 SGHAT and CDR2 FQNNGV. The V gene lost 0 bases and the J gene lost 0 bases, with 8 bases spanning the gap. The CDR3 runs to 15 residues. CDR3 nucleotides: TGTGCCAGCAGCTTAGATCCAGGAATGAACACTGAAGCTTTCTTT. Translation: CASSLDPGMNTEAFF. The whole variable domain, remainder taken from reference TRBV11-2 and TRBJ1-1, is EAGVAQSPRYKIIEKRQSVAFWCNPISGHATLYWYQQILGQGPKLLIQFQNNGVVDDSQLPKDRFSAERLKGVDSTLKIQPAKLEDSAVYLCASSLDPGMNTEAFFGQGTRLTVV.

This chain joins TRBV6-5 and TRBJ1-1; D is undetermined. CDR3 length: 14 residues. The germline V gene has CDR1 MNHEY and CDR2 SVGAGI. Trimming removed 6 bases from V and 4 bases from J, with 15 bases in between. The CDR3 nucleotides are TGTGCCAGCAGCCGGTCGCGGGGAATCACTGAAGCTTTCTTT. Encoded protein: CASSRSRGITEAFF.

In regard to this clone: A junction end diverges from the germline sequence, so it may reflect a read error. The chain carries TRBV6-1 and TRBJ2-3; 9 nucleotides agree with TRBD1. The CDR3 has 15 amino acids. Germline V gene lookup returns CDR1 MNHNS and CDR2 SASEGT. The chain's CDR3 is CASREGTGFTDTQYF. DNA of the CDR3: TGTGCCAGCAGAGAAGGGACAGGGTTCACAGATACGCAGTATTTT.

This clone was seen once. The chain recombines TRBV2 with TRBJ2-6; unclear D gene. This CDR3 is built from 15 residues. Trimming shortened V by 2 bases and J by 4 bases, and 9 bases separated the two germline ends. In germline, CDR1 is SNHLY, CDR2 FYNNEI. This CDR3 is CASSEPGPGANVLTF. CDR3 bases: TGTGCCAGCAGTGAACCTGGACCCGGGGCCAACGTCCTGACTTTC.

J is TRBJ1-3 and V is TRBV6-5; TRBD1 is a possible D gene (5 bases). The CDR3 is made up of 16 amino acids. V lost 0 bases, J lost 8 bases, and 17 bases lay in between. In germline, CDR1 is MNHEY, CDR2 SVGAGI. The CDR3 nucleotides read TGTGCCAGCAGTTACTCAGGCGGGACGGCGGTCTACACCATATATTTT. It codes for CASSYSGGTAVYTIYF.

This sequence joins TRBV4-2 and TRBJ2-2; possible D gene TRBD2, 5 bases. The V end lost 6 bases, the J end lost 1 base, and 12 bases lay between the germline ends. In germline, CDR1 is LGHNA, CDR2 YNFKEQ. The length of the CDR3 is 15 residues. In nucleotides, the CDR3 is TGTGCCAGCAGTCCTCTTGCGGGGAACACCGGGGAGCTGTTTTTT. Amino acid sequence: CASSPLAGNTGELFF.

This chain joins TRBV12-3 or TRBV12-4 and TRBJ2-1; D gene unclear. V gave up 1 base and J gave up 12 bases, with 7 bases separating them. This CDR3 is built from 11 residues. CDR3 residues: CASSLGGMQFF. As DNA, the CDR3 is TGTGCCAGCAGTTTAGGTGGGATGCAGTTCTTC.

The chain employs TRBV7-2 and TRBJ1-2; no clear D. V lost 1 base and J 6 bases, leaving 9 bases between the germline ends. This CDR3 is built from 13 residues. Germline CDR1 SGHTA, CDR2 FQGNSA. CDR3 nucleotide sequence: TGTGCCAGCAGCTTAGGCTCCGGGGATGGCTACACCTTC. This sequence encodes CASSLGSGDGYTF.

The V call is TRBV6-4, the J call TRBJ2-2; TRBD2 matches 9 bases. The CDR3 consists of 15 residues. Germline-derived CDR1 and CDR2 are MRHNA and SNTAGT. The V and J ends lost 3 bases and 5 bases, in that order; junction bases with no gene match: 4. Here the CDR3 reads CASSEREGTTGELFF. CDR3 nucleotides: TGTGCCAGCAGTGAGCGGGAGGGCACTACCGGGGAGCTGTTTTTT.

V usage is TRBV28 and J usage is TRBJ1-2; D gene ambiguous. The CDR3 consists of 11 residues. CDR1 is MDHEN, CDR2 SYDVKM, per germline. The DNA for the CDR3 is TGTGCGCACCTTTCTAACTATGGCTACACCTTC. Its protein product is CAHLSNYGYTF.

This clone was recorded only once. The chain recombines TRBV19 with TRBJ2-1; D tentatively reads TRBD1 or TRBD2 (5 bases each). Germline assignment: CDR1 LNHDA and CDR2 SQIVND (reference sequence). V was pared by 7 bases and J by 2 bases, with 15 bases between. CDR3 length: 15 amino acids. The CDR3: CASKVGSGPYNEQFF. The CDR3 region has the DNA TGTGCCAGTAAGGTCGGCTCGGGGCCCTACAATGAGCAGTTCTTC.

The V call is TRBV9, the J call TRBJ2-5; D is tentatively TRBD1 or TRBD2 (5 bases each). Deletions cut 4 bases from V and 5 bases from J, with 15 bases between. Germline CDR1 reads SGDLS; CDR2 reads YYNGEE. The CDR3 consists of 14 residues. The CDR3 loop is CASSPGAGLETQYF. The CDR3 DNA is TGTGCCAGCAGCCCCGGGGCCGGTCTGGAGACCCAGTACTTC.

The gene calls are TRBV20-1 and TRBJ1-1; D gene uncertain. The CDR3 covers 11 residues. CDR1 is DFQATT and CDR2 is SNEGSKA in the germline V gene (reference sequence). The V and J ends lost 4 bases and 0 bases respectively, with 3 bases between them. Written as DNA, the CDR3 is TGCAGTGCTACAATGAACACTGAAGCTTTCTTT. It is translated as CSATMNTEAFF.

The chain couples TRBV3-1 (or the pseudogene TRBV3-2) to TRBJ2-7; D is perhaps TRBD2 (6 bases). The CDR3 has 14 residues. Trimming pared 4 bases from V and 3 bases from J, leaving 13 bases between. Germline-derived CDR1 and CDR2 are LGHDT and YNNKEL (reference sequence). The CDR3 loop reads CASSPLGGIYEQYF. DNA for the CDR3: TGTGCCAGCAGCCCCTTGGGGGGAATCTACGAGCAGTACTTC.

The chain links TRBV19 to TRBJ2-7, with D possibly called TRBD1 or TRBD2 (6 bases each). CDR1 is LNHDA and CDR2 is SQIVND in the germline V gene (reference sequence). The CDR3 sequence is 14 residues long. The V end lost 10 bases, the J end lost 0 bases, and 16 bases lay between the germline ends. The CDR3 is CATTDGGLSYEQYF. CDR3 in DNA: TGTGCCACCACTGATGGGGGGCTCTCCTACGAGCAGTACTTC.

The CDR3 is CASSGRDYPYEQYF. CDR3 sequence (DNA): TGTGCCAGCAGCGGCCGGGACTATCCTTACGAGCAGTACTTC. J is TRBJ2-7 and V is TRBV5-6; 7 bases map to TRBD2. Trimming at V came to 4 bases and at J to 4 bases, leaving 8 bases not matched to a gene. The CDR3 has 14 amino acids. Per the germline V gene, CDR1 is SGHDT and CDR2 is YYEEEE.

The chain couples TRBV6-4 to TRBJ2-1, with 9 bases identical to TRBD1. Germline trimming cut 6 bases from V and 7 bases from J; bases unmatched to any gene: 7. The germline V gene encodes CDR1 MRHNA and CDR2 SNTAGT. The CDR3 runs to 14 residues. The CDR3 sequence is CASSRDREPNEQFF. CDR3 coding DNA: TGTGCCAGCAGCCGGGACAGGGAACCAAATGAGCAGTTCTTC.